Below are 19 T cell receptor beta chains sequenced from a single sample in a study of cytomegalovirus exposure and HLA in healthy donors. 60 Vbeta and 13 Jbeta primers were used in PCR. Some clones are missing from TCRdb's copy, which holds only in-frame ones; the method was immunoSEQ multiplex PCR. The sample has about 180,000 clones, around four fifths seen once; the top ten hold 3.7%. The sequenced sample consisted of PBMCs. These receptors all come from a woman between 55 and 75 years old in good health and CMV-seropositive.

This clone was detected a few times. This chain links TRBV7-3 with TRBJ1-2; 7 positions match TRBD1. The CDR3 covers 14 residues. Trimming cost V 5 bases and J 4 bases; bases outside gene matches: 7. The germline CDR1 and CDR2 sequences are SGHTA and FQGTGA. The CDR3 region is CASSQTGDSYGYTF. CDR3 bases: TGTGCCAGCAGCCAAACCGGGGACAGCTATGGCTACACCTTC.

The V and J genes are TRBV13 and TRBJ2-7; D is perhaps TRBD1 (6 bases). The V and J ends lost 7 bases and 1 base respectively, with 14 bases between them. The germline CDR1 and CDR2 sequences are PRHDT and FYEKMQ (reference sequence). The CDR3 covers 14 residues. The CDR3: CASNVRGISYEQYF. CDR3 bases: TGTGCCAGCAACGTTAGGGGGATTTCCTACGAGCAGTACTTC.

The chain carries TRBV7-3 and TRBJ1-1; no clear D gene. V dropped 5 bases and J dropped 1 base, with 11 bases sitting between them. Germline-derived CDR1 and CDR2 are SGHTA and FQGTGA. The CDR3 has 14 amino acids. CDR3 in DNA: TGTGCCAGCAGCCCGCCACGAGGGAACACTGAAGCTTTCTTT. Amino acid sequence: CASSPPRGNTEAFF.

This chain links TRBV27 with TRBJ2-3; 13 bases line up with TRBD2. Trimming at V came to 11 bases and at J to 1 base, leaving 12 bases not matched to a gene. This CDR3 region has 17 residues. The germline CDR1 and CDR2 sequences are MNHEY and SMNVEV (reference sequence). The CDR3 nucleotides read TGTGCCCATCCCTCCGGGACTAGCGGGATTGGCACAGATACGCAGTATTTT. Translated, it gives CAHPSGTSGIGTDTQYF.

This chain links TRBV4-3 with TRBJ1-2; tentatively, D is TRBD1 (6 bases). CDR1 is LGHNA and CDR2 is YSLEER in the germline V gene. The V end lost 0 bases, the J end lost 4 bases, and 9 bases lay between the germline ends. The CDR3 spans 14 residues. This CDR3 reads CASSQEARGYGYTF. The CDR3 DNA is TGCGCCAGCAGCCAAGAGGCCAGGGGCTATGGCTACACCTTC.

The rearrangement joins TRBV7-8 to TRBJ1-5; no reliable D call. V lost 0 bases, J lost 2 bases, and 5 bases lay in between. The CDR3 consists of 14 residues. CDR1 SGHVS and CDR2 FQNEAQ come from the germline V gene. The CDR3 loop reads CASSLAGGNQPQHF. DNA of the CDR3: TGTGCCAGCAGCTTAGCGGGCGGCAATCAGCCCCAGCATTTT.

The chain joins TRBV9 to TRBJ2-2, with 9 bases aligning to TRBD2. V dropped 3 bases and J dropped 2; count of bases not matched to a gene: 14. The CDR3 loop spans 19 amino acids. Germline V CDR1 and CDR2: SGDLS, YYNGEE. For the CDR3, the DNA is TGTGCCAGCAGCGCAGGGGGACTAGCTGACTCGGCCAACACCGGGGAGCTGTTTTTT. This translates into CASSAGGLADSANTGELFF.

The chain has TRBV18 and TRBJ1-2; no reliable D call. Germline CDR1 is KGHSH and CDR2 is LQKENI. Trimming removed 0 bases from V and 6 bases from J, with 8 bases in between. The CDR3 sequence is 13 residues long. The CDR3 protein is CASSPPAGNGYTF. CDR3 DNA sequence: TGTGCCAGCTCACCACCGGCAGGAAATGGCTACACCTTC. Complete variable domain (other parts from reference TRBV18 and TRBJ1-2): NAGVMQNPRHLVRRRGQEARLRCSPMKGHSHVYWYRQLPEEGLKFMVYLQKENIIDESGMPKERFSAEFPKEGPSILRIQQVVRGDSAAYFCASSPPAGNGYTFGSGTRLTVV.

The V gene is TRBV5-1, the J gene TRBJ1-2, with TRBD1 matching over 10 bases. V was pared by 4 bases and J by 14 bases, with 11 bases of the junction left unmatched. CDR1 and CDR2 (germline): SGHRS, YFSETQ. This CDR3 has 13 amino acids. The CDR3 loop is CASSMGQGSTLTF. Written as DNA, the CDR3 is TGCGCCAGCAGCATGGGACAGGGGTCCACACTTACCTTC.

This clone was detected only once. The chain is built from TRBV28 and TRBJ2-1, with D maybe TRBD2 (6 bases). V was clipped by 2 bases and J by 10 bases, with 12 bases between them. CDR3 length: 13 amino acids. CDR1 MDHEN and CDR2 SYDVKM come from the germline V gene. CDR3 sequence reads: CASSLKKAGEQFF. The DNA of the CDR3 is TGTGCCAGCAGTTTAAAGAAGGCGGGGGAGCAGTTCTTC.

This chain links TRBV5-1 with TRBJ1-5; 11 positions agree with TRBD1. Germline CDR1 reads SGHRS; CDR2 reads YFSETQ. The CDR3 length is 15 residues. J was trimmed by 2 bases and V by 4 bases; bases with no gene match: 2. CDR3 DNA: TGCGCCAGCAGCGAGGGACAGGGGGGCAATCAGCCCCAGCATTTT. This encodes CASSEGQGGNQPQHF.

V is TRBV4-2 and J is TRBJ1-4, with D perhaps TRBD1 (5 bases). Germline V gene lookup returns CDR1 LGHNA and CDR2 YNFKEQ. Trimming stripped 2 bases from V and 8 bases from J, with 15 bases between. This CDR3 region has 15 residues. The CDR3 DNA is TGTGCCAGCAGCCAACTGGCAAACAAGGGGGAAAAACTGTTTTTT. Protein: CASSQLANKGEKLFF.

This rearrangement joins TRBV29-1 to TRBJ2-2, with TRBD1 matching over 11 bases. The CDR3 totals 15 residues. CDR1 is SQVTM, CDR2 ANQGSEA, per germline. The trim removed 3 bases at V and 14 bases at J, leaving 14 bases unmatched. The CDR3 DNA follows: TGCAGCGTTGAGCTGGGACAGGGGGAAGGTGTGGGCCTGTTTTTT. It yields the protein CSVELGQGEGVGLFF.

The chain uses TRBV19 and TRBJ1-1, with 9 bases fitting TRBD1. With 9 bases clipped from V and 4 bases from J, the junction kept 3 bases outside the gene matches. CDR1 and CDR2 (germline): LNHDA, SQIVND (reference sequence). The CDR3 extends over 12 amino acids. CDR3 sequence (DNA): TGTGCCAGCGGGACAGGGACCACTGAAGCTTTCTTT. It is translated as CASGTGTTEAFF.

The V and J genes are TRBV30 and TRBJ2-7, with D unresolved. The germline CDR1 and CDR2 sequences are GTSNPN and SVGIG (reference sequence). This CDR3 region has 10 residues. V shed 3 bases and J shed 9 bases, with 9 bases lying between them. As DNA, the CDR3 is TGTGCCTGGAGCGAAGCCGGGCAGTACTTC. Amino acid sequence: CAWSEAGQYF.

The chain employs TRBV28 and TRBJ1-1; no clear D. The germline V gene encodes CDR1 MDHEN and CDR2 SYDVKM. V was trimmed by 2 bases and J by 12 bases, leaving 10 bases between them. This CDR3 is built from 11 residues. The CDR3 is CASSLGPFSFF. The CDR3 nucleotides are TGTGCCAGCAGTTTAGGCCCTTTCTCTTTCTTT. Full variable domain (rest looked up from reference TRBV28 and TRBJ1-1): DVKVTQSSRYLVKRTGEKVFLECVQDMDHENMFWYRQDPGLGLRLIYFSYDVKMKEKGDIPEGYSVSREKKERFSLILESASTNQTSMYLCASSLGPFSFFGQGTRLTVV.

This clone was observed once. The chain joins TRBV5-1 to TRBJ2-7, with TRBD2 matching 8 bases. The ends lost 0 bases at V and 1 base at J; junction bases unmatched: 9. CDR1 is SGHRS and CDR2 is YFSETQ in the germline V gene. The CDR3 is made up of 17 amino acids. The CDR3 nucleotides read TGCGCCAGCAGCTTGGAGGCTGGGCGGGGGGCTTCCTACGAGCAGTACTTC. Translating it yields CASSLEAGRGASYEQYF.

The V and J genes are TRBV11-1 and TRBJ1-2, with D possibly TRBD1 on 6 matching bases. Germline CDR1 SGHAT, CDR2 FQDESV (reference sequence). The CDR3 is 15 residues long. The V gene lost 0 bases and the J gene lost 7 bases, with 15 bases spanning the gap. Written as DNA, the CDR3 is TGTGCCAGCAGCTTAGCTGGGGCAGGGGCCGGTGGCTACACCTTC. Translating it yields CASSLAGAGAGGYTF.

The chain carries TRBV13 and TRBJ2-4; D remains unclear. V was pared by 5 bases and J by 0 bases, with 11 bases between. This CDR3 contains 15 residues. The germline gives CDR1 PRHDT, CDR2 FYEKMQ (reference sequence). The chain's CDR3 is CASSISSLAKNIQYF. In DNA, the CDR3 is TGTGCCAGCAGCATTTCGAGTTTAGCCAAAAACATTCAGTACTTC.